This TCR beta chain is from a study of blood T cell repertoires in COVID-19. Overall study: PBMCs, B-cell-depleted T cells, or T cells were the source of the cDNA or gDNA that made up the material.

The germline CDR1 and CDR2 sequences are SGHRS and YFSETQ. After removal of 3 bases from V and 2 bases from J, the junction contained 4 bases not matched to a gene. The CDR3 is made up of 14 amino acids. Profiling relied on immunoSEQ multiplex PCR, and the TCRdb table lists in-frame clones only, not all of them. The sample carries 200,000 to 250,000 clones, 83% recorded once. Material for sequencing was peripheral blood. This sequence joins TRBV5-1 and TRBJ1-2; 7 bases are shared with TRBD1. The receptor's source is a woman between 70 and 85 years old with active or convalescent COVID-19. The CDR3 DNA follows: TGCGCCAGCAGCTCGCTGACAGGGAACTATGGCTACACCTTC. It yields the protein CASSSLTGNYGYTF.